Below, 8 T cell receptor beta chains from the same sample are listed, as sequenced in a study of Tregs in tolerant kidney transplant recipients. CFSE-labeled recipient PBMCs were cultured six to seven days with irradiated graft donor PBMCs, then FACS-sorted. Their antigen targets remain unknown. Libraries were prepared by immunoSEQ multiplex PCR; TCRdb keeps only in-frame clonotypes and omits some of them. The sample has fewer than 2,000 clones. The input for sequencing was CD4+ T cells from blood cultured with allogeneic cells, taken before the transplant. Receptors were obtained from a human patient who received a combined kidney and bone marrow transplant.

Comments on this clone: The CDR3 goes on 3 residues after the read ends, and that part is filled in from the germline J gene. The V call is TRBV10-1, the J call TRBJ2-1; 7 bases align to TRBD1. This CDR3 comprises 13 residues. The ends lost 5 bases at V and 5 bases at J; junction bases unmatched: 3. The germline V gene has CDR1 WNHNN and CDR2 SYGVQD (reference sequence). The CDR3 loop reads CASSLTGDNEQFF. The CDR3 bases that were read are TGCGCCAGCAGTCTTACAGGGGACAATGAG.

About this clone: The read gets to within 3 residues of the CDR3 end, and the germline J gene fills in the rest. This chain joins TRBV19 and TRBJ1-1; 9 bases match TRBD1. Per the germline V gene, CDR1 is LNHDA and CDR2 is SQIVND (reference sequence). V lost 5 bases, J lost 5 bases, and 15 bases stayed unmatched. The CDR3 is made up of 17 amino acids. The part of the CDR3 DNA that was read is TGTGCCAGTAGTGGGACAGGGCGCGTTTCGTTTAATACTGAA. Encoded protein: CASSGTGRVSFNTE. In full, the CDR3 is CASSGTGRVSFNTEAFF.

Considering frequency, this clone is medium-sized. The CDR3 is cut off 3 residues early in the read; its end comes from the germline J gene. This chain uses TRBV20-1 with TRBJ1-4; D is perhaps TRBD1 (5 bases). The V end lost 5 bases, the J end lost 3 bases, and 13 bases lay between the germline ends. The CDR3 consists of 14 residues. In germline, CDR1 is DFQATT, CDR2 SNEGSKA (reference sequence). The sequenced part of the CDR3 DNA is TGCAGTGCTTGGGCGGGGGTCGCTAATGAAAAA. This gives the protein CSAWAGVANEK. The whole CDR3 protein reads CSAWAGVANEKLFF.

This clone is classed as medium-sized by frequency. The CDR3 is cut off 3 residues early in the read; its end comes from the germline J gene. The chain joins TRBV13 to TRBJ2-5; the D is unclear. The germline gives CDR1 PRHDT, CDR2 FYEKMQ (reference sequence). This CDR3 spans 15 amino acids. V lost 0 bases to trimming and J lost 5 bases, with 13 bases between them. The CDR3 here is CASSLGAPYGETQYF. CDR3 DNA (partial): TGTGCCAGCAGCTTAGGGGCCCCTTACGGGGAGACC.

By frequency, this clone is large. With the read ending 3 residues before the CDR3 end, the germline J gene is used to fill in that end. This chain joins TRBV27 and TRBJ2-1; TRBD2 aligns across 9 bases. Germline CDR1 is MNHEY and CDR2 is SMNVEV (reference sequence). The junction had 10 bases not matched to a gene; V was cut back by 1 base and J by 0 bases. CDR3 length: 19 residues. Incomplete CDR3 DNA: TGTGCCAGCAGTTTATTTTCTAGCGGGGCGGGAAGCTCCTACAATGAG. This encodes CASSLFSSGAGSSYNE. The full CDR3 sequence reads CASSLFSSGAGSSYNEQFF.

As concerns this clone: The CDR3 end lies 3 residues beyond the end of the read and is filled in from the germline J gene. The chain links TRBV7-9 to TRBJ2-4; 9 positions agree with TRBD1. Germline V gene data show CDR1 as SEHNR and CDR2 as FQNEAQ (reference sequence). The CDR3 has 14 residues. The CDR3 reads CASSLRQGETGQYF. The sequenced part of the CDR3 DNA is TGTGCCAGCAGCTTACGACAGGGGGAAACAGGT.

Comments on this clone: The read is 3 residues too short to cover the CDR3 end, so that end is filled in from the germline J gene. The J gene is TRBJ1-5, the V gene TRBV5-4, with TRBD1 as a possible D gene (6 bases). Germline CDR1 reads SGHNT; CDR2 reads YYREEE (reference sequence). Trimming removed 0 bases from V and 4 bases from J, with 14 bases in between. CDR3 length equals 16 residues. Partial CDR3 DNA: TGTGCCAGCAGCTTGGGCCCAGGGGTGCGGAATCAGCCC. It is translated as CASSLGPGVRNQP. The CDR3 reads in full as CASSLGPGVRNQPQHF.

This clone is medium-sized by frequency. The CDR3 extends 3 residues past the end of the read, so its final part is completed from the germline J gene. J is TRBJ2-5 and V is TRBV19; D is possibly TRBD2 (5 bases). The CDR3 spans 12 residues. Germline CDR1 is LNHDA and CDR2 is SQIVND (reference sequence). The V end was cut by 8 bases, the J end by 5 bases, with 12 bases between. The CDR3 bases that were read are TGTGCCAGTGGACTCCTCCCGGAGACC. This gives the protein CASGLLPET. The CDR3 in its entirety is CASGLLPETQYF.